These T cell receptor beta chains were read from a single sample in a study of spatial heterogeneity in lung cancer. TCRdb reanalysed the 5' RACE reads using MiXCR and keeps one entry per CDR3 protein. The data show 45,000 to 65,000 distinct CDR3 sequences, with 7.4% seen just once and about a third held by the top ten. Source: PBMCs, taken at follow-up. These receptors came from a female donor with early-stage non-small cell lung cancer. Each CDR3 is given with its conserved first and last residue. Each record gives: J gene, D gene, clone size, V gene, CDR3 protein, CDR3 DNA. D genes are given only for firm matches. The size entry is marked missing in some rows and otherwise reads once, few, many or a size class.

TRBJ2-2 . many TRBV11-2 CASSPRGNFYANTGELFF TGTGCCAGCTCCCCGAGGGGTAACTTTTACGCGAACACCGGGGAGCTGTTTTTT
TRBJ2-5 . many TRBV7-2 CASSFLGALQETQYF TGTGCCAGCAGCTTTTTGGGGGCCCTACAAGAGACCCAGTACTTC
TRBJ1-2 TRBD1 . TRBV29-1 CSVAGTGNYGYTF TGCAGCGTTGCCGGGACAGGCAACTATGGCTACACCTTC
TRBJ2-3 . few TRBV29-1 CSVRRGTDTQYF TGCAGCGTTAGGCGGGGCACAGATACGCAGTATTTT
TRBJ2-5 TRBD2 many TRBV12-3/TRBV12-4 CATIPRGGQETQYF TGTGCCACCATCCCGCGGGGGGGACAAGAGACCCAGTACTTC
TRBJ1-6 . . TRBV7-2 CASSGMSSYNSPLHF TGTGCCAGCAGCGGGATGAGCTCCTATAATTCACCCCTCCACTTT
TRBJ2-5 . few TRBV3-1 CASSQGQGLFKETQYF TGTGCCAGCAGCCAAGGTCAGGGGCTGTTCAAAGAGACCCAGTACTTC
TRBJ1-4 . few TRBV7-2 CASSLYGEKLFF TGTGCCAGCAGCTTATACGGCGAAAAACTGTTTTTT
TRBJ2-5 TRBD2 few TRBV6-1 CASILAGGAQYF TGTGCCAGCATCCTAGCGGGGGGGGCCCAGTACTTC
TRBJ1-4 . few TRBV20-1 CSARAGGTNEKLFF TGCAGTGCTAGAGCCGGGGGGACAAATGAAAAACTGTTTTTT
TRBJ1-1 . . TRBV5-1 CASSLAVMNTEAFF TGCGCCAGCAGCTTGGCGGTAATGAACACTGAAGCTTTCTTT
TRBJ2-1 . many TRBV14 CASSQERRTVEQFF TGTGCCAGCAGCCAAGAGAGGAGGACAGTTGAGCAGTTCTTC
TRBJ1-5 TRBD1 . TRBV5-1 CASSLDPPGQGNQPQHF TGCGCCAGCAGCTTGGATCCACCGGGACAGGGCAATCAGCCCCAGCATTTT
TRBJ2-1 . . TRBV7-3 CASSLDYGNNEQFF TGTGCCAGCAGCTTAGACTATGGGAACAATGAGCAGTTCTTC
TRBJ2-7 TRBD1 few TRBV5-1 CASSLRQGDYEQYF TGCGCCAGCAGCCTTAGACAGGGGGACTACGAGCAGTACTTC
TRBJ2-1 TRBD2 . TRBV11-2 CASSSKSPSGGAVNEQFF TGTGCCAGCAGCTCCAAATCCCCCAGCGGGGGGGCGGTCAATGAGCAGTTCTTC
TRBJ2-3 . many TRBV9 CASSSDATSTDTQYF TGTGCCAGCAGCTCGGATGCAACCTCCACAGATACGCAGTATTTT
TRBJ1-1 . . TRBV12-3/TRBV12-4 CASSPMAGALTEAFF TGTGCCAGCAGTCCCATGGCGGGGGCGTTGACTGAAGCTTTCTTT
TRBJ2-5 . many TRBV4-1 CASSPHGGAVKKETQYF TGCGCCAGCAGCCCCCACGGTGGGGCGGTTAAGAAAGAGACCCAGTACTTC
TRBJ2-3 TRBD2 . TRBV15 CATSNLAGSTDTQYF TGTGCCACCAGCAACTTAGCGGGGAGCACAGATACGCAGTATTTT
TRBJ1-4 . . TRBV2 CASSEASGAKLFF TGTGCCAGCAGTGAAGCTTCGGGGGCAAAACTGTTTTTT
TRBJ1-1 . . TRBV12-3/TRBV12-4 CASSWGSEAFF TGTGCCAGCAGTTGGGGCTCTGAAGCTTTCTTT
TRBJ2-3 . . TRBV5-1 CASSRTASTDTQYF TGCGCCAGCAGCCGGACGGCTAGCACAGATACGCAGTATTTT
TRBJ2-5 . many TRBV5-1 CASRPFRGAETQYF TGCGCCAGCAGACCTTTTCGGGGGGCCGAGACCCAGTACTTC
TRBJ1-2 TRBD1 . TRBV27 CASSLSGQADGYTF TGTGCCAGCAGTTTATCGGGACAGGCCGATGGCTACACCTTC
TRBJ2-7 TRBD1 many TRBV29-1 CSASGTGAYEQYF TGCAGCGCCTCCGGGACAGGGGCGTACGAGCAGTACTTC